The rows below give T cell receptor beta chains drawn from one sample of a study of identical twins. MiXCR, run by TCRdb on the 5' RACE reads, gives a single entry per CDR3 protein. The sample consists of 1.5 million to 2 million distinct CDR3 sequences, about 32% of them appearing once. Sequences were obtained from cord blood. These receptors all stem from a newborn girl in good health. The CDR3 runs from the conserved cysteine through the conserved F or W. D genes are given only for firm matches. Size is omitted from some rows. Given values are once, few, many or a class for expanded clones.

abundance	v_gene	j_gene	len	d_gene	CDR3nt	CDR3aa
.	TRBV27	TRBJ1-5	15	.	TGTGCCAGTGGAGGGATTGGGGCTAGTAATCAGCCCCAGCATTTT	CASGGIGASNQPQHF
.	TRBV6-5	TRBJ1-2	15	.	TGTGCCAGCAGCTCTACCGCGGAGGCCCTTTATGGCTACACCTTC	CASSSTAEALYGYTF
.	TRBV4-1	TRBJ1-2	15	.	TGCGCCAGCAGCCAATGGGAAGGGAGGAACTATGGCTACACCTTC	CASSQWEGRNYGYTF
few	TRBV10-3	TRBJ2-7	15	TRBD1	TGTGCCATCAGTGGTGGACAGGGTATCGGCTACGAGCAGTACTTC	CAISGGQGIGYEQYF
.	TRBV9	TRBJ2-3	17	TRBD2	TGTGCCAGCAGCGCTAGGACTAGCGGGGGTCGGGGAAATACGCAGTATTTT	CASSARTSGGRGNTQYF
.	TRBV5-1	TRBJ2-5	16	TRBD2	TGCGCCAGCAGCTTTACCGGGACTAGCGGGAGGAATGAGCAGTACTTC	CASSFTGTSGRNEQYF
.	TRBV29-1	TRBJ2-3	15	TRBD2	TGCAGCGTTGAGAGGACTAGCGGGACCCCAGATACGCAGTATTTT	CSVERTSGTPDTQYF
.	TRBV2	TRBJ2-3	14	.	TGTGCCAGCAGTCTATCCGGGACCCAGATCCCGCAGTATTTT	CASSLSGTQIPQYF
many	TRBV4-1	TRBJ2-4	15	.	TGCGCCAGCAGCTCGGGGTGGATACCCAAAAACATTCAGTACTTC	CASSSGWIPKNIQYF
.	TRBV4-2	TRBJ2-4	20	.	TGTGCCAGCAGCCAAGTGGCCGGGCAGGGTACGTCCCTAGCCAAAAACATTCAGTACTTC	CASSQVAGQGTSLAKNIQYF
.	TRBV5-1	TRBJ2-2	16	.	TGCGCCAGCAGCTTGGACGGATACACGAACACCGGGGAGCTGTTTTTT	CASSLDGYTNTGELFF
.	TRBV20-1	TRBJ2-3	15	.	TGCAGTGCAGAACGCCGGGGATTTAGCACAGATACGCAGTATTTT	CSAERRGFSTDTQYF
few	TRBV27	TRBJ2-7	15	TRBD2	TGTGCCAGCAGTTTAAAAGGACTAGCGGGGTACGAGCAGTACTTC	CASSLKGLAGYEQYF
.	TRBV6-1	TRBJ1-6	13	.	TGTGCCAGCAGAGTAGACCTTAATTCACCCCTCCACTTT	CASRVDLNSPLHF
few	TRBV12-5	TRBJ1-1	14	.	TGTGCTAGTGGTCTAACAGGGTCGAACACTGAAGCTTTCTTT	CASGLTGSNTEAFF
.	TRBV20-1	TRBJ2-1	15	TRBD2	TGCAGTGCTAGCCCCGTGGAGCGGGGGCCGAGTGAGCAGTTCTTC	CSASPVERGPSEQFF
.	TRBV3-1	TRBJ2-1	12	.	TGTGCCAGCAGCCAAGAACGGCGAGAGCAGTTCTTC	CASSQERREQFF
few	TRBV7-2	TRBJ1-2	13	TRBD1	TGTGCCAGCAGCTTGACAGGGCGCGATGGCTACACCTTC	CASSLTGRDGYTF
.	TRBV3-1	TRBJ2-3	17	.	TGTGCCAGCAGCCAACTCCTCCGGGGCCCGCGTACAGATACGCAGTATTTT	CASSQLLRGPRTDTQYF
few	TRBV10-2	TRBJ2-1	14	.	TGCGCCAGCTCCAAGACTAGTTTTCCGGATGAGCAGTTCTTC	CASSKTSFPDEQFF
few	TRBV20-1	TRBJ2-3	14	.	TGCAGTGCTACCGATCGGACTAGCACAGATACGCAGTATTTT	CSATDRTSTDTQYF
few	TRBV18	TRBJ2-1	15	.	TGTGCCAGCTCACCAACGAGGACAGAGAGGGTCGAGCAGTTCTTC	CASSPTRTERVEQFF
few	TRBV5-1	TRBJ2-3	16	TRBD1	TGCGCCAGCAGCTCCCAGACAGGGGGCGGCACAGATACGCAGTATTTT	CASSSQTGGGTDTQYF
.	TRBV20-1	TRBJ2-7	17	TRBD2	TGCAGTGCTAGAGCTAGCGGGAGGGTTGTGTCCTACAATGAGCAGTACTTC	CSARASGRVVSYNEQYF
few	TRBV25-1	TRBJ2-1	15	TRBD2	TGTGCCAGCAGTGAAAGCCTAGCGGGGGGTAATGAGCAGTTCTTC	CASSESLAGGNEQFF
.	TRBV20-1	TRBJ2-7	13	TRBD2	TGCAGTGCTCCCCGGACTAGCGGGAACGAGCAGTACTTC	CSAPRTSGNEQYF
.	TRBV29-1	TRBJ2-1	14	TRBD2	TGCAGCGTGGGGGGACTAGCGGGTTACAATGAGCAGTTCTTC	CSVGGLAGYNEQFF
few	TRBV6-1	TRBJ2-3	15	.	TGTGCCAGCAGTGAGTCGGGGGTCCGCACAGATACGCAGTATTTT	CASSESGVRTDTQYF
few	TRBV6-6	TRBJ1-2	11	.	TGTGCCAGCAGTACTCTAGGGGGCTACACCTTC	CASSTLGGYTF
many	TRBV27	TRBJ2-7	14	.	TGTGCCAGCAGTTTTCGGCAGGACTCCTACGAGCAGTACTTC	CASSFRQDSYEQYF
few	TRBV7-9	TRBJ2-6	13	.	TGTGCCAGCAGCTTAGTGGGGGCTGTCGTCCTGACTTTC	CASSLVGAVVLTF
.	TRBV6-1	TRBJ2-3	14	.	TGTGCCATCAGTGACCGGGACGTCCCGGGGACGCAGTATTTT	CAISDRDVPGTQYF
few	TRBV20-1	TRBJ2-7	11	.	TGCAGTGCTAGAGCACACGAGTTGCAGTACTTC	CSARAHELQYF
.	TRBV6-1	TRBJ1-2	14	.	TGTGCCAGCAGTGTGGCAGGGGAGGGTTATGGCTACACCTTC	CASSVAGEGYGYTF
.	TRBV7-2	TRBJ2-3	16	.	TGTGCCAGCAGCTTAGAGCCAGGAATAGGGACAGATACGCAGTATTTT	CASSLEPGIGTDTQYF
few	TRBV12-3/TRBV12-4	TRBJ2-7	14	TRBD1	TGTGCCAGCGGGCAGGGGACAGCTTCCTACGAGCAGTACTTC	CASGQGTASYEQYF
.	TRBV20-1	TRBJ2-7	14	.	TGCAGTGCTAGTACCCAGGGGATTGGATACGAGCAGTACTTC	CSASTQGIGYEQYF
few	TRBV9	TRBJ2-2	19	.	TGTGCCAGCAGCGCCCGGGCCTTTCCGAATAACCGCCAAACCGGGGAGCTGTTTTTT	CASSARAFPNNRQTGELFF
.	TRBV25-1	TRBJ1-1	14	.	TGTCCCAGCAGTGAGACAGGTGGGAACACTGAAGCTTTCTTT	CPSSETGGNTEAFF
.	TRBV13	TRBJ1-6	17	.	TGTGCCAGCAGCCTCTCAAACAGTGCTCCTTGGAGTTCACCCCTCCACTTT	CASSLSNSAPWSSPLHF
.	TRBV11-2	TRBJ2-4	15	.	TGTGCCAGCAGGTCTCGACTAGGAACCTACAATGAGCAGTACTTC	CASRSRLGTYNEQYF
.	TRBV27	TRBJ2-3	15	TRBD2	TGTGCCAGCAGTTTCTACGGGGGGGAAACAGATACGCAGTATTTT	CASSFYGGETDTQYF